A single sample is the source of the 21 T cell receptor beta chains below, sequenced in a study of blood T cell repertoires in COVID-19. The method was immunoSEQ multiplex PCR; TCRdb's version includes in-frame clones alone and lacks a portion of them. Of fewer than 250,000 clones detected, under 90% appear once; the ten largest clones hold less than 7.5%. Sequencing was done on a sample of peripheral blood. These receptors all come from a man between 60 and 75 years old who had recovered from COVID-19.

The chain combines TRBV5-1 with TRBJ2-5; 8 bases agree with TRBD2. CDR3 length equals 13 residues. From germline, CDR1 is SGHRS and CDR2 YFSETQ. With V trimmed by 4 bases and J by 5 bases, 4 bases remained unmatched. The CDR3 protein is CASSRAGVETQYF. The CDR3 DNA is TGCGCCAGCAGCCGAGCGGGGGTGGAGACCCAGTACTTC.

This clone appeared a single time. The CDR3 DNA sequence: TGTGCCACCTCTATGAACTTCCAAGAGACCCAGTACTTC. Its translation is CATSMNFQETQYF. This sequence joins TRBV15 and TRBJ2-5; no firm D call. The length of the CDR3 is 13 residues. V was clipped by 8 bases and J by 1 base, with 11 bases between them. Germline-derived CDR1 and CDR2 are LNHNV and YYDKDF (reference sequence). The whole variable domain, filled in from reference TRBV15 and TRBJ2-5, reads DAMVIQNPRYQVTQFGKPVTLSCSQTLNHNVMYWYQQKSSQAPKLLFHYYDKDFNNEADTPDNFQSRRPNTSFCFLDIRSPGLGDTAMYLCATSMNFQETQYFGPGTRLLVL.

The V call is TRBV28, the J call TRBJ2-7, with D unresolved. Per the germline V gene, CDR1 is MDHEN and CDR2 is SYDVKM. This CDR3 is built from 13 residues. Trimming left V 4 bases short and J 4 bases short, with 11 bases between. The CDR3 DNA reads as TGTGCCAGCAGTTCCCTCCCCTCTTACGAGCAGTACTTC. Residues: CASSSLPSYEQYF.

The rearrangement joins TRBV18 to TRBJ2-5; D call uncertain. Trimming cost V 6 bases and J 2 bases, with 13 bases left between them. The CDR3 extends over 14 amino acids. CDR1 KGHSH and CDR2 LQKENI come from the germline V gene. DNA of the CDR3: TGTGCCAGCTCGCCCAACTTGAATCAAGAGACCCAGTACTTC. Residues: CASSPNLNQETQYF. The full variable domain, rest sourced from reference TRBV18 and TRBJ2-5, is NAGVMQNPRHLVRRRGQEARLRCSPMKGHSHVYWYRQLPEEGLKFMVYLQKENIIDESGMPKERFSAEFPKEGPSILRIQQVVRGDSAAYFCASSPNLNQETQYFGPGTRLLVL.

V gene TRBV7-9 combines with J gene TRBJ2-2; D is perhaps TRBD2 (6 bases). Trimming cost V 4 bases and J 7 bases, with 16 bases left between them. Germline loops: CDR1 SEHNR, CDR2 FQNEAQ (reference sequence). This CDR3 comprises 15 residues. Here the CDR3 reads CASSSRDVSGGELFF. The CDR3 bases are TGTGCCAGCAGCTCGCGGGACGTCTCCGGCGGGGAGCTGTTTTTT.

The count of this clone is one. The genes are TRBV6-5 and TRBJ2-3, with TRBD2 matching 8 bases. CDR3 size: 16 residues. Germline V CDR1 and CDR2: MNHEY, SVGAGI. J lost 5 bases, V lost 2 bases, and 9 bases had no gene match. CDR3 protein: CASSYGAGALLDTQYF. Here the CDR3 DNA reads TGTGCCAGCAGTTACGGAGCGGGGGCCCTTCTAGATACGCAGTATTTT.

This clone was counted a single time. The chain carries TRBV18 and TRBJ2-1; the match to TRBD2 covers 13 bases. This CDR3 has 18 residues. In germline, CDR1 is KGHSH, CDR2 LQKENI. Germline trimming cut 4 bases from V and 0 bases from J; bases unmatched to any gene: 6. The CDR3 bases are TGTGCCAGCTCACTAGGACTAGCGGGGGCCAGCTCCTACAATGAGCAGTTCTTC. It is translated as CASSLGLAGASSYNEQFF.

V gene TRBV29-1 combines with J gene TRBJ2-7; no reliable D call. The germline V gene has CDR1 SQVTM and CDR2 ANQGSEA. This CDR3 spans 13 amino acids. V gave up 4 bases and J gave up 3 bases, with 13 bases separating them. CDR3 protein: CSVAGSPSYEQYF. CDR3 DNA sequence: TGCAGCGTTGCAGGCTCCCCGAGCTACGAGCAGTACTTC.

The CDR3 sequence is CASSLVGLNEKLFF. Here the CDR3 DNA reads TGTGCCAGCAGCTTGGTTGGGCTTAATGAAAAACTGTTTTTT. The rearrangement links TRBV5-4 to TRBJ1-4; D is unresolved. Trimming pared 0 bases from V and 4 bases from J, leaving 7 bases between. The CDR3 sequence is 14 residues long. The V gene's germline CDR1 is SGHNT and CDR2 YYREEE (reference sequence). The full variable domain, with the rest looked up from reference TRBV5-4 and TRBJ1-4, is ETGVTQSPTHLIKTRGQQVTLRCSSQSGHNTVSWYQQALGQGPQFIFQYYREEENGRGNFPPRFSGLQFPNYSSELNVNALELDDSALYLCASSLVGLNEKLFFGSGTQLSVL.

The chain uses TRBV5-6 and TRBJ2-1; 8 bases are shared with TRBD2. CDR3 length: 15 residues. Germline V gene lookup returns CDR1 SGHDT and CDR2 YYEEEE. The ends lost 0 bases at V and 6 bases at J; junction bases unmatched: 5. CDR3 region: CASSLETSAFNEQFF. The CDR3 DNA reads TGTGCCAGCAGCTTGGAGACTAGCGCTTTCAATGAGCAGTTCTTC.

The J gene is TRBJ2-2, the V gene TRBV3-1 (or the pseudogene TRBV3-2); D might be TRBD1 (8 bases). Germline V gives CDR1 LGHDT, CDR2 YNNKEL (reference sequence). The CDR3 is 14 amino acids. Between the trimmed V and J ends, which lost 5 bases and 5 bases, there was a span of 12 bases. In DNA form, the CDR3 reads TGTGCCAGCAGCTACAGGGGGGGAACCGGGGAGCTGTTTTTT. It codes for CASSYRGGTGELFF.

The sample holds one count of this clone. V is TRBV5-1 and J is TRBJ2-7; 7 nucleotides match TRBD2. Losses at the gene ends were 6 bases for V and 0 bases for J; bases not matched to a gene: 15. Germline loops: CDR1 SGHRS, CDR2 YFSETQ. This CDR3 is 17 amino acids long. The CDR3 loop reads CASKERAGTTSSYEQYF. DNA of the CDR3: TGCGCCAGCAAGGAACGGGCCGGGACTACGAGCTCCTACGAGCAGTACTTC.

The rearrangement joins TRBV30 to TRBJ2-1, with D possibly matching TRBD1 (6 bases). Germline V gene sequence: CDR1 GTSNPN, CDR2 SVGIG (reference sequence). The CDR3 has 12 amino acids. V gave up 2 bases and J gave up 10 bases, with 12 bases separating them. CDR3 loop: CAWSQGGSEQFF. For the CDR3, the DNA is TGTGCCTGGAGTCAAGGGGGTTCGGAGCAGTTCTTC.

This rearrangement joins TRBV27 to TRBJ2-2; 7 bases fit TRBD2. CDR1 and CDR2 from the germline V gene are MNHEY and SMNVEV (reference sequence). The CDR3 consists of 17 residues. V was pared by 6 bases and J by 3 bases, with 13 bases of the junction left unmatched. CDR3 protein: CASSQPPRAGHTGELFF. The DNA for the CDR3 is TGTGCCAGCAGCCAACCCCCCCGAGCGGGACACACCGGGGAGCTGTTTTTT.

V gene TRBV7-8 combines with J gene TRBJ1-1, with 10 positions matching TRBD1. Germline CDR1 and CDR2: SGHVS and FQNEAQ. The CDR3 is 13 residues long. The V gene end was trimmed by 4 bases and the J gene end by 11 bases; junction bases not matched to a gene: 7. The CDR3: CASSSRDRGLAFF. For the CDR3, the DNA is TGTGCCAGCAGCTCCCGGGACAGGGGCCTCGCTTTCTTT. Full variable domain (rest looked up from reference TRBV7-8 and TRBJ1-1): GAGVSQSPRYKVAKRGQDVALRCDPISGHVSLFWYQQALGQGPEFLTYFQNEAQLDKSGLPSDRFFAERPEGSVSTLKIQRTQQEDSAVYLCASSSRDRGLAFFGQGTRLTVV.

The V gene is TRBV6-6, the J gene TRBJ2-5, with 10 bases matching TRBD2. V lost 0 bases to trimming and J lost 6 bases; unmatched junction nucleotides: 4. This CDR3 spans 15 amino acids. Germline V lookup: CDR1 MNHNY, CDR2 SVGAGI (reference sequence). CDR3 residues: CASSYSSGRGKTQYF. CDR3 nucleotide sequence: TGTGCCAGCAGTTACTCCAGCGGGAGGGGAAAGACCCAGTACTTC.

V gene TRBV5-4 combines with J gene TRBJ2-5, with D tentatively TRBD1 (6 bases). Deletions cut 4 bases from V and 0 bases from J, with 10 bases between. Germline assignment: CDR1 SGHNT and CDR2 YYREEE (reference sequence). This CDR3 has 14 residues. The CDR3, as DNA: TGTGCCAGCAGCCCAGGACAGAACCAAGAGACCCAGTACTTC. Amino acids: CASSPGQNQETQYF.

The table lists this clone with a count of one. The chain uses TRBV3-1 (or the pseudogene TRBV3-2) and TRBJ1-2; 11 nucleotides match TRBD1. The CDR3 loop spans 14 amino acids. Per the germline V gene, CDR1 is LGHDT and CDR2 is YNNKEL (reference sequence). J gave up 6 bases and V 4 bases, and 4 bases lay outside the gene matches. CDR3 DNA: TGTGCCAGCAGCCCCCGGGACAGGGGGAATGGCTACACCTTC. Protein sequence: CASSPRDRGNGYTF.

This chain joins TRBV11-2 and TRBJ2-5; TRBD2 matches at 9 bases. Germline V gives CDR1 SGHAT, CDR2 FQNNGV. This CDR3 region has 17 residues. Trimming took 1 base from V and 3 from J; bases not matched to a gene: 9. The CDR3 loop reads CASSLAVGGGVEETQYF. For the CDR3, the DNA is TGTGCCAGCAGCTTAGCTGTTGGCGGGGGGGTAGAAGAGACCCAGTACTTC.

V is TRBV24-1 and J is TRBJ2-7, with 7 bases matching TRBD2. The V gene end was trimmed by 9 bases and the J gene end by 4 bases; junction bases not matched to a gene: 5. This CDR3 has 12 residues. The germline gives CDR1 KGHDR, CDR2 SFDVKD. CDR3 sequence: CATSSGSYEQYF. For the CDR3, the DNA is TGTGCCACCTCTAGCGGATCTTACGAGCAGTACTTC.

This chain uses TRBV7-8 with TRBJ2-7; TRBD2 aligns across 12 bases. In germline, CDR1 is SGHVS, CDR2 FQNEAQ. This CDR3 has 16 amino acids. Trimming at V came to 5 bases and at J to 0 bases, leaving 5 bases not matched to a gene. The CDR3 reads CASSRGLAGTSYEQYF. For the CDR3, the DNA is TGTGCCAGCAGCCGAGGACTAGCGGGAACCTCCTACGAGCAGTACTTC. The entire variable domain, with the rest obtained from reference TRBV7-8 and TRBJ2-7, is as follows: GAGVSQSPRYKVAKRGQDVALRCDPISGHVSLFWYQQALGQGPEFLTYFQNEAQLDKSGLPSDRFFAERPEGSVSTLKIQRTQQEDSAVYLCASSRGLAGTSYEQYFGPGTRLTVT.